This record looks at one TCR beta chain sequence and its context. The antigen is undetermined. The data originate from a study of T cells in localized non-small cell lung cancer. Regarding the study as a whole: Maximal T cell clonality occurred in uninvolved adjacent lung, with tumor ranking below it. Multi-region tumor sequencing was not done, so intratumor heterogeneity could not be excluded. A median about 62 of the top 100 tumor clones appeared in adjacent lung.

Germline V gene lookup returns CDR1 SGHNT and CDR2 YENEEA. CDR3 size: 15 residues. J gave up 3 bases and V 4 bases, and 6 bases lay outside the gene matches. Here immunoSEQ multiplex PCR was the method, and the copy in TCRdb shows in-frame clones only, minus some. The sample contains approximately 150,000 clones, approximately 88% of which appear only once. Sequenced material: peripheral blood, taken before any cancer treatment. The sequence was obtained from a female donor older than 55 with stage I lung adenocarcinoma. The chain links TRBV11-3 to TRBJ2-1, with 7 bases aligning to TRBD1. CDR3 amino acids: CASSSPGQHYNEQFF. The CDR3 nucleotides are TGTGCCAGCAGCTCGCCGGGACAGCACTACAATGAGCAGTTCTTC.